This T cell receptor beta chain was documented in a study of shared clonotypes between healthy human individuals. Deep was the level at which the assay was run. Using immunoSEQ multiplex PCR, the repertoire was profiled, and TCRdb retains in-frame clones only, with some absent. The profile shows around 1.1 million clones, 75% to 80% of them singletons. This clone appeared many times. V lost 4 bases, J lost 10 bases, and 9 bases stayed unmatched. CDR1 MDHEN and CDR2 SYDVKM come from the germline V gene. This CDR3 comprises 16 residues. The chain uses TRBV28 and TRBJ1-6; 11 bases are a match to TRBD1. The sequencing input was memory CD4+ T cells from PBMCs. Subset: CD45RA-negative fraction. This receptor was taken from a young man in good health. Some clones in this sample may be carry-over from other donors' samples. This CDR3 reads CASSYLEGQGGSPLHF. The CDR3 DNA reads TGTGCCAGCAGTTATCTAGAGGGACAGGGGGGATCACCCCTCCACTTT.